The 7 T cell receptor beta chains in this list originate from one sample, sequenced in a study of cytomegalovirus exposure and HLA in healthy donors. The data were produced by immunoSEQ multiplex PCR, yet TCRdb's version contains in-frame clones alone and is incomplete. The table includes about 240,000 clones, 70% to 90% detected once. Sequenced input: PBMCs. The receptors come from a woman aged 25 to 39 in good health and CMV-seropositive.

The chain recombines TRBV2 with TRBJ2-3, with a weak D call TRBD2 (5 bases). With 6 bases removed from V and 1 base from J, the gap between germline ends came to 8 bases. The CDR3 is 13 amino acids. Germline values: CDR1 SNHLY, CDR2 FYNNEI. CDR3 residues: CASRDGGTDTQYF. As DNA, the CDR3 is TGTGCCAGCAGAGACGGGGGCACAGATACGCAGTATTTT.

The table lists this clone with a count of one. The chain couples TRBV5-5 to TRBJ1-5, with D maybe TRBD1 (5 bases). Germline CDR1 and CDR2: SGHKS and YYEKEE (reference sequence). V lost 1 base and J 7 bases, leaving 15 bases between the germline ends. The length of the CDR3 is 15 residues. CDR3: CASSLFGQGPQPQHF. CDR3 nucleotide sequence: TGTGCCAGCAGCTTGTTCGGCCAGGGTCCCCAGCCCCAGCATTTT.

The chain is built from TRBV9 and TRBJ2-5, with D perhaps TRBD1 (7 bases). CDR1 and CDR2 from the germline V gene are SGDLS and YYNGEE. The CDR3 is 15 amino acids. Trimming left V 0 bases short and J 2 bases short, with 11 bases between. The CDR3 loop is CASSVGGTAQETQYF. The CDR3 DNA sequence: TGTGCCAGCAGCGTAGGCGGGACAGCACAAGAGACCCAGTACTTC.

The rearrangement joins TRBV28 to TRBJ2-3; a weak D match, TRBD2 (6 bases). The V gene's germline CDR1 is MDHEN and CDR2 SYDVKM. V lost 1 base, J lost 5 bases, and 13 bases lay in between. The CDR3 is 15 residues long. The CDR3 spells CASSLLGEAGDTQYF. The CDR3 region has the DNA TGTGCCAGCAGTTTATTGGGGGAGGCGGGAGATACGCAGTATTTT.

The gene calls are TRBV7-9 and TRBJ2-7; 12 nucleotides match TRBD2. This CDR3 spans 18 amino acids. Losses at the gene ends were 5 bases for V and 0 bases for J; bases not matched to a gene: 11. Germline V gives CDR1 SEHNR, CDR2 FQNEAQ (reference sequence). In nucleotides, the CDR3 is TGTGCCAGCAGCCTCGGACTAGCGGGGAGCCCAAGCTCCTACGAGCAGTACTTC. Translation gives CASSLGLAGSPSSYEQYF.

V and J are TRBV11-2 and TRBJ1-3, with D unresolved. The V end was cut by 0 bases, the J end by 2 bases, with 11 bases between. In germline, CDR1 is SGHAT, CDR2 FQNNGV. This CDR3 is built from 16 residues. This CDR3 is CASSLDSGGTGNTIYF. CDR3 bases: TGTGCCAGCAGCTTAGATAGCGGAGGGACTGGAAACACCATATATTTT. Full variable domain (outside the CDR3, taken from reference TRBV11-2 and TRBJ1-3): EAGVAQSPRYKIIEKRQSVAFWCNPISGHATLYWYQQILGQGPKLLIQFQNNGVVDDSQLPKDRFSAERLKGVDSTLKIQPAKLEDSAVYLCASSLDSGGTGNTIYFGEGSWLTVV.

The chain uses TRBV10-1 and TRBJ2-1; D is unclear. Trimming shortened V by 0 bases and J by 4 bases, and 10 bases separated the two germline ends. Germline V gene data show CDR1 as WNHNN and CDR2 as SYGVQD (reference sequence). This CDR3 comprises 15 residues. Written as DNA, the CDR3 is TGCGCCAGCAGTGAGTCTTTTGAGGATTACAATGAGCAGTTCTTC. Its protein product is CASSESFEDYNEQFF.